This TCR beta chain was sequenced in a study of blood T cell repertoires in COVID-19. Measured with immunoSEQ multiplex PCR; TCRdb has only the in-frame clones, and not every one. The sample yields 310,000 or so clones, around 89% seen once. The CDR3 has 13 amino acids. CDR1 and CDR2 from the germline V gene are SGHAT and FQNNGV. V dropped 3 bases and J dropped 1 base, with 5 bases sitting between them. Symptom resolution, clearance, or two negative PCRs marked donors in Cohort 3 as recovered. V usage is TRBV11-2 and J usage is TRBJ2-3; D unresolved. The sequence came from a woman in her forties who had recovered from COVID-19. Sequencing was performed on PBMCs or T cells enriched from blood (not recorded which). Written as DNA, the CDR3 is TGTGCCAGCAGCTTCGGTGGCACAGATACGCAGTATTTT. Its translation is CASSFGGTDTQYF.